Listed below are T cell receptor beta chains from one sample, sequenced in a study of T cells after yellow fever vaccination. TCRdb reprocessed the 5' RACE reads via MiXCR and lists one record per CDR3 protein. There are about 130,000 distinct CDR3 sequences in the sample; almost 9% occur only once, and under 40% lies in the top ten. Source: CD8+ T cells sorted from PBMCs, taken on the day of the yellow fever booster vaccination. These receptors originate from a man between 18 and 29 years old who received the YFV17D yellow fever vaccine. The CDR3 runs from the conserved cysteine through the conserved F or W. A D gene is named only where the DNA matches it firmly. Some rows have no size entry. The others give once, few or many, or a class for an expanded clone.

>few|17|TRBV7-3|NA|TRBJ1-3
TGTGCCAGCAGCTTTGGGGGAACACCGGGCTCTGGAAACACCATATATTTT
CASSFGGTPGSGNTIYF
>few|14|TRBV12-3/TRBV12-4|NA|TRBJ2-1
TGTGCCAGCAGCAATCAGGGGGGCTACAATGAGCAGTTCTTC
CASSNQGGYNEQFF
>NA|14|TRBV5-1|NA|TRBJ1-1
TGCGCCAGCAGCGGAAAGGGCGGGAACACTGAAGCTTTCTTT
CASSGKGGNTEAFF
>few|15|TRBV13|NA|TRBJ2-1
TGTGCCAGCAGCTCCCTCTCTCTGTCCTACAATGAGCAGTTCTTC
CASSSLSLSYNEQFF
>NA|15|TRBV7-2|TRBD2|TRBJ2-1
TGTGCCAGCAGCTGGACTAGCGGGGGGGAAAGAGAGCAGTTCTTC
CASSWTSGGEREQFF
>NA|14|TRBV11-2|NA|TRBJ1-5
TGTGCCAGCAGCTCGGGGGGGGGCATTCAGCCCCAGCATTTT
CASSSGGGIQPQHF
>many|12|TRBV5-6|NA|TRBJ2-7
TGTGCCAGCAGCTCTCTGGAGGCGGAGCAGTACTTC
CASSSLEAEQYF
>NA|14|TRBV20-1|NA|TRBJ1-2
TGCAGTGCTAGATTCCCAGAATCTAACTATGGCTACACCTTC
CSARFPESNYGYTF
>once|15|TRBV6-6|NA|TRBJ2-6
TGTGCCAGCAGTTACCTGACCTCTGGGGCCAACGTCCTGACTTTC
CASSYLTSGANVLTF
>few|13|TRBV14|NA|TRBJ1-1
TGTGCCAGCAGCCAGAGCCCGGCCACTGAAGCTTTCTTT
CASSQSPATEAFF
>few|16|TRBV7-3|NA|TRBJ2-2
TGTGCCAGCAGCTTAATCGTCGGAGAAAACACCGGGGAGCTGTTTTTT
CASSLIVGENTGELFF
>NA|15|TRBV10-3|TRBD1|TRBJ1-6
TGTGCCATCAGTGAGAGGGACAGAGATAATTCACCCCTCCACTTT
CAISERDRDNSPLHF